The 15 T cell receptor beta chains listed next were all sequenced from one sample in a study of T cell responses to AZD1222 COVID-19 vaccine. Using immunoSEQ multiplex PCR, the repertoire was profiled, and TCRdb retains in-frame clones only, with some absent. The profile shows more than 110,000 clones, more than 75% of them singletons. This specimen was peripheral blood, taken 28 days after the second AZD1222 dose. The receptor source for this set is an adult who received the AZD1222 COVID-19 vaccine.

J is TRBJ2-7 and V is TRBV3-1 (or the pseudogene TRBV3-2); D may be TRBD1 (7 bases). V lost 2 bases and J lost 7, with 18 bases in between. Germline V gene lookup returns CDR1 LGHDT and CDR2 YNNKEL (reference sequence). This CDR3 is 15 amino acids long. CDR3 DNA: TGTGCCAGCAGCCAACATGGGACAGATGCGGGGGAGCAGTACTTC. Its protein product is CASSQHGTDAGEQYF.

The chain has TRBV11-2 and TRBJ1-1; no firm D call. The germline V gene has CDR1 SGHAT and CDR2 FQNNGV. The CDR3 is made up of 13 amino acids. Between the trimmed V and J ends, which lost 5 bases and 1 base, there was a span of 8 bases. The DNA for the CDR3 is TGTGCCAGCAGCCCTGGACCGAACACTGAAGCTTTCTTT. This sequence encodes CASSPGPNTEAFF.

The rearrangement uses TRBV19 and TRBJ2-3; perhaps TRBD1 as D (6 bases). CDR1 and CDR2 (germline): LNHDA, SQIVND (reference sequence). V was pared by 10 bases and J by 7 bases, with 12 bases between. The length of the CDR3 is 11 residues. The CDR3 loop is CATRGLNTQYF. The CDR3, as DNA: TGTGCCACCAGGGGTCTAAATACGCAGTATTTT.

This chain connects TRBV3-1 (or the pseudogene TRBV3-2) to TRBJ2-3; TRBD1 might be the D (5 bases). Per germline, CDR1 LGHDT and CDR2 YNNKEL (reference sequence). V lost 2 bases and J lost 0, with 12 bases in between. The CDR3 length is 16 residues. CDR3 nucleotide sequence: TGTGCCAGCAGCCAATCGAAGGGGCTCAGCACAGATACGCAGTATTTT. It encodes CASSQSKGLSTDTQYF.

The chain recombines TRBV18 with TRBJ2-2; 9 bases align to TRBD1. CDR1 and CDR2 (germline): KGHSH, LQKENI. The trim removed 2 bases at V and 6 bases at J, leaving 1 base unmatched. This CDR3 is built from 14 residues. The CDR3 region is CASSPGTGSGELFF. The CDR3 region has the DNA TGTGCCAGCTCACCAGGGACAGGGTCCGGGGAGCTGTTTTTT.

This chain uses TRBV5-5 with TRBJ2-3; weak D call: TRBD1 (5 bases). Germline assignment: CDR1 SGHKS and CDR2 YYEKEE (reference sequence). This CDR3 has 14 amino acids. Trimming took 6 bases from V and 1 from J, leaving 12 bases between them. The CDR3 DNA follows: TGTGCCAGCACACAGGTCTCGGGCACAGATACGCAGTATTTT. Its protein is CASTQVSGTDTQYF.

Here the CDR3 reads CASSEQGLRETQYF. CDR3 in DNA: TGTGCCAGCAGCGAACAGGGGCTGCGAGAGACCCAGTACTTC. The chain links TRBV9 to TRBJ2-5; TRBD1 aligns across 7 bases. CDR3 length equals 14 residues. The V and J ends lost 3 bases and 4 bases, in that order; junction bases with no gene match: 6. Looked up from germline, CDR1 is SGDLS and CDR2 is YYNGEE.

This chain uses TRBV12-2 with TRBJ1-1. TRBV12-2 is tagged as a pseudogene. There are 14 residues in the CDR3. The CDR3 reads CASRLAAGSTEAFF. The CDR3 DNA reads TGTGCAAGTCGCTTAGCCGCCGGGAGCACTGAAGCTTTCTTT.

The chain employs TRBV2 and TRBJ2-7, with TRBD1 matching 7 bases. Trimming cost V 6 bases and J 2 bases; bases outside gene matches: 7. The CDR3 contains 14 residues. Germline CDR1 reads SNHLY; CDR2 reads FYNNEI. The DNA of the CDR3 is TGTGCCAGCAGGAGGGACAGACTCACCTACGAGCAGTACTTC. Protein: CASRRDRLTYEQYF.

This chain joins TRBV11-2 and TRBJ2-5; tentatively, D is TRBD2 (5 bases). V lost 3 bases, J lost 5 bases, and 13 bases lay in between. This CDR3 has 14 residues. Per germline, CDR1 SGHAT and CDR2 FQNNGV. The CDR3 coding sequence is TGTGCCAGCAGCTTCGGGGTAAAATGGGAGACCCAGTACTTC. Translation gives CASSFGVKWETQYF.

The chain carries TRBV19 and TRBJ2-1; D is undetermined. V was cut by 3 bases and J by 4 bases, with 10 bases left in between. The CDR3 is 14 residues long. Germline V gene sequence: CDR1 LNHDA, CDR2 SQIVND (reference sequence). CDR3 sequence (DNA): TGTGCCAGTAGTATGACACATCGGTACAATGAGCAGTTCTTC. The encoded protein is CASSMTHRYNEQFF.

This clone has a handful of counts. This rearrangement joins TRBV7-9 to TRBJ2-5, with a possible D match to TRBD2 (6 bases). The CDR3 spans 13 residues. Germline V lookup: CDR1 SEHNR, CDR2 FQNEAQ (reference sequence). V lost 4 bases, J lost 5 bases, and 11 bases lay in between. The CDR3 sequence: CASSSSGSETQYF. In nucleotides, the CDR3 is TGTGCCAGCAGCTCATCCGGGAGTGAGACCCAGTACTTC.

V gene TRBV7-9 combines with J gene TRBJ2-1, with TRBD2 matching over 10 bases. The CDR3 has 16 residues. CDR1 and CDR2 from the germline V gene are SEHNR and FQNEAQ (reference sequence). V shed 3 bases, J shed 6 bases, and the junction held 8 bases outside the gene matches. CDR3 in DNA: TGTGCCAGCAGCTTTTGGACTAGCGGACCTGTCAATGAGCAGTTCTTC. It codes for CASSFWTSGPVNEQFF.

The V and J genes are TRBV5-8 and TRBJ2-2, with 8 bases aligning to TRBD2. The CDR3 is made up of 17 amino acids. Germline-derived CDR1 and CDR2 are SGHTS and YDEGEE. Trimming cost V 4 bases and J 0 bases; bases outside gene matches: 8. The CDR3 region is CASSGGGQSANTGELFF. Here the CDR3 DNA reads TGTGCCAGCAGCGGCGGGGGGCAGAGCGCGAACACCGGGGAGCTGTTTTTT.

This clone was seen only once. The chain links TRBV15 to TRBJ2-1; D tentatively fits TRBD1 or TRBD2 (5 bases each). V was pared by 6 bases and J by 8 bases, with 20 bases between. This CDR3 has 15 residues. Germline assignment: CDR1 LNHNV and CDR2 YYDKDF (reference sequence). Here the CDR3 reads CATSTRGSGSDEQFF. CDR3 nucleotides: TGTGCCACCAGTACCCGGGGCTCGGGGAGCGATGAGCAGTTCTTC.